One T cell receptor beta chain is described in this entry. The antigen is not known. Assay used: immunoSEQ multiplex PCR; TCRdb lists only in-frame clones, some missing. The table includes 43,000 or so clones, around 88% detected once. Blood specimens came from baseline, cycle 4 day 1, and cycle 7 day 1. The data derive from a study of OX40 agonist ivuxolimab in advanced cancers. Study at large: Prior therapy, whether anti-PD-1, anti-PD-L1 or anti-CTLA-4, was allowed, and 40% had some. Findings of the study overall: Clonal expansion by week 6 occurred in CD4+ and CD8+ blood T cells (at 0.1 to 3.0 mg/kg). The antigens recognized by the expanded peripheral T cells, that is their antigen specificity, were not determined.

The CDR3 length is 15 residues. Germline values: CDR1 LGHNA, CDR2 YNFKEQ. Between the trimmed V and J ends, which lost 1 base and 9 bases, there was a span of 16 bases. The source is an adult with an advanced solid tumor such as melanoma, head and neck, liver or kidney cancer. This chain links TRBV4-2 with TRBJ2-1, with D possibly being TRBD2 (5 bases). The sample here was CD4+ or CD8+ T cells sorted from blood, taken in a trial of the OX40 agonist ivuxolimab. The CDR3 DNA reads TGTGCCAGCAGCCAAGGAGAGGGAGTTGTATCTGAGCAGTTCTTC. Its protein product is CASSQGEGVVSEQFF.